This T cell receptor (beta chain) came from a study of T cell repertoires in cytomegalovirus infection. Background on the study: An indication of both CMV infection and matching HLA type came from public TCR beta signatures. Study-level results: Adding up the frequency of public TCR beta families identified people who carried CMV plus the relevant HLA. Dominant in the ex vivo response were TCR beta clonotypes restricted by HLA-C and specific for CMV.

This clonotype was picked up many times. Its antigen remains unknown. Trimming shortened V by 1 base and J by 6 bases, and 13 bases separated the two germline ends. The CDR3 consists of 15 residues. Germline CDR1 is LGHNA and CDR2 is YNFKEQ. Each CDR3 protein is one row after TCRdb ran MiXCR on the reads. This sample has more than 140,000 distinct CDR3 sequences, with under 8% found just once. The TCR comes from a human donor in good health (CMV status not recorded). Some clones in this sample may be carry-over from other donors' samples. This sequence joins TRBV4-2 and TRBJ1-5; perhaps TRBD1 as D (6 bases). Sequenced input: PBMCs. CDR3 region: CASSQVEGGGQPQHF. The CDR3 DNA follows: TGTGCCAGCAGCCAAGTCGAGGGGGGTGGTCAGCCCCAGCATTTT.